Below are 2 T cell receptor beta chains sequenced from a single sample in a study of metastatic and nonmetastatic thyroid tumors. Every patient was untreated before thyroid surgery. TCRdb re-called the PCR reads through MiXCR. The sample yields about 33,000 clones, approximately 15% seen once. The specimen was blood. All receptors come from a female donor with papillary thyroid cancer or a benign thyroid nodule (not recorded which). Some clones in this sample may be carry-over from other donors' samples.

This chain uses TRBV29-1 with TRBJ2-5, with D possibly matching TRBD2 (7 bases). Deletions cut 8 bases from V and 5 bases from J, with 24 bases between. Germline assignment: CDR1 SQVTM and CDR2 ANQGSEA. The CDR3 is made up of 15 amino acids. The DNA of the CDR3 is TGCAGCTCCCAGCGGGGTTACAGGGCCCCTGAGACCCAGTACTTC. Protein: CSSQRGYRAPETQYF.

This clone was detected ten times or more. The CDR3 reads CASSQGLAGGPTDTQYF. The CDR3 DNA reads TGTGCCAGCAGCCAGGGACTAGCGGGAGGGCCAACAGATACGCAGTATTTT. The J gene is TRBJ2-3, the V gene TRBV4-2, with TRBD2 matching 16 bases. The germline CDR1 and CDR2 sequences are LGHNA and YNFKEQ. The CDR3 runs 17 residues. V dropped 3 bases and J dropped 3; count of bases not matched to a gene: 3.